This TCR beta chain was profiled in a study of blood T cells in healthy people across ages. Study observations and caveats: The diversity estimates, figures obtained from one million T cells, were considered underestimates. A roughly linear fall in TCR beta diversity per million T cells was seen with increasing age.

Details on this clonotype: Its target is not known.

A sample-barcoded 5' primer and a J-beta primer mix were used in a second PCR of roughly 6 to 12 cycles. MiXCR was run by TCRdb on the 5' RACE reads, yielding one entry per CDR3 protein. The top ten clones hold roughly 12% of a sample with over 500,000 distinct CDR3 sequences, approximately 52% of them seen once. This CDR3 comprises 17 residues. CDR1 MDHEN and CDR2 SYDVKM come from the germline V gene. V gave up 5 bases and J gave up 1 base; unmatched junction bases: 13. This chain connects TRBV28 to TRBJ1-2, with TRBD1 matching over 7 bases. The sequence was collected from a woman of 80 years or more in good health. Sample: blood. The CDR3 bases are TGTGCCAGCAGTCCGATGGGTTTGGGACAGCTTAACTATGGCTACACCTTC. It codes for CASSPMGLGQLNYGYTF.